This TCR beta chain was sequenced in a study of blood T cell repertoires in COVID-19. On the study more broadly: Acute-phase and convalescent COVID-19 samples originated in the United States, Italy and Spain. T cells, B-cell-depleted T cells, or PBMCs supplied cDNA or gDNA.

In the original workflow: Nucleated cell number was recorded as an estimate derived from reference gene primer amplification. This table comes from immunoSEQ multiplex PCR, and its TCRdb copy is limited to in-frame clones, with some not included. From that table come the V and J calls and clone size; the DNA was used to work out D and trimming. This repertoire shows almost 200,000 clones, approximately 87% found once; its top ten account for 0.75% to 0.95%. This TCR derives from a woman in her 70s with acute or convalescent COVID-19. The sample comprised peripheral blood.

CDR3 in DNA: TGCGCCAGCAGTGAACAGGGGGCTTTGAATACGCAGTATTTT. Protein product: CASSEQGALNTQYF. The chain joins TRBV10-1 to TRBJ2-3; TRBD1 agrees at 9 bases. CDR1 is WNHNN and CDR2 is SYGVQD in the germline V gene (reference sequence). V was clipped by 3 bases and J by 7 bases; unmatched bases: 5. This CDR3 spans 14 amino acids.